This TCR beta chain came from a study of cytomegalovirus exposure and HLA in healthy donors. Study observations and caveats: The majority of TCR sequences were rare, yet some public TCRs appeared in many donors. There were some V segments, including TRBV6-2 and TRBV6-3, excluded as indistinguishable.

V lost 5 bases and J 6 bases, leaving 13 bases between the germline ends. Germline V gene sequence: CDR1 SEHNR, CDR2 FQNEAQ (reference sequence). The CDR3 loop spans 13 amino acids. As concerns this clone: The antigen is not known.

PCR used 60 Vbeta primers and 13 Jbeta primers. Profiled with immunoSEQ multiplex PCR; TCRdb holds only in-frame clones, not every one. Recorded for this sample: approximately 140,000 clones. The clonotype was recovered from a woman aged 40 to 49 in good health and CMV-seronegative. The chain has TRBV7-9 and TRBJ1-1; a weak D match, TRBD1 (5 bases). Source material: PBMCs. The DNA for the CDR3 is TGTGCCAGCAGCGTGCGAGGAGGGGCTGAAGCTTTCTTT. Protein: CASSVRGGAEAFF.